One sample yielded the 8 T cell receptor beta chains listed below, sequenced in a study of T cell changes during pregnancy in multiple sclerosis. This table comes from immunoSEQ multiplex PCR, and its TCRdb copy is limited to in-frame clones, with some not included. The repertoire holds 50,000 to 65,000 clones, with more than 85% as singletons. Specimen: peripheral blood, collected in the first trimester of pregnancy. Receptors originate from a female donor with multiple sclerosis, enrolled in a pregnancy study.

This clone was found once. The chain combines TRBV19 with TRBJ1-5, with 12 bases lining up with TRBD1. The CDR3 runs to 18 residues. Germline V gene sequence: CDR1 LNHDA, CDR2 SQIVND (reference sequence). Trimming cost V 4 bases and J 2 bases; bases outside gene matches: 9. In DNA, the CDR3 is TGTGCCAGTAGTACCCGGGACAGGGGGCTTGTCGGCAATCAGCCCCAGCATTTT. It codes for CASSTRDRGLVGNQPQHF.

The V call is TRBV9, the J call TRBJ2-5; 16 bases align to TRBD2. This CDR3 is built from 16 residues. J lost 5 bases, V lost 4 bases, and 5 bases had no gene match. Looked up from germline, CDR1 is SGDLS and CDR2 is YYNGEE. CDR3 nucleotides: TGTGCCAGCAGCTTCGGGACTAGCGGGGGGGCGGAGACCCAGTACTTC. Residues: CASSFGTSGGAETQYF.

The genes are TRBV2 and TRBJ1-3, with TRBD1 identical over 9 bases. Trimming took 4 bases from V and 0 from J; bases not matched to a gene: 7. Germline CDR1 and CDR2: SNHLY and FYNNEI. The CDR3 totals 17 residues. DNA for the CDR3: TGTGCCAGCAGTGGTATAACAGGGGGCAGCTCTGGAAACACCATATATTTT. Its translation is CASSGITGGSSGNTIYF.

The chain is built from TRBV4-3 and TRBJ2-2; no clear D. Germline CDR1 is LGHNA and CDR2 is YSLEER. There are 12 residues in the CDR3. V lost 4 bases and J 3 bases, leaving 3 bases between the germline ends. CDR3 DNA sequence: TGCGCCAGCAGCCCCTACACCGGGGAGCTGTTTTTT. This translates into CASSPYTGELFF.

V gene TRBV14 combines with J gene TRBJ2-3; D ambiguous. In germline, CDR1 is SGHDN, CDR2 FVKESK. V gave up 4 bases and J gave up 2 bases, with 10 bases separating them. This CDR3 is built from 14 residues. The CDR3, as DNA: TGTGCCAGCAGCCCATTTCGGGTCACAGATACGCAGTATTTT. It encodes CASSPFRVTDTQYF.

Here the CDR3 reads CASAGVDTGELFF. In DNA, the CDR3 is TGTGCCAGCGCGGGAGTCGACACCGGGGAGCTGTTTTTT. The chain couples TRBV6-5 to TRBJ2-2; 7 nucleotides match TRBD2. The CDR3 consists of 13 residues. V lost 8 bases to trimming and J lost 3 bases; unmatched junction nucleotides: 3. Per germline, CDR1 MNHEY and CDR2 SVGAGI.

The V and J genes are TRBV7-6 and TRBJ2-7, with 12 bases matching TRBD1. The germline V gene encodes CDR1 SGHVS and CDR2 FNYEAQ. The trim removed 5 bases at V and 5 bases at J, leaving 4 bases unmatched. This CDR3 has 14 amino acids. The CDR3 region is CASSPGTGGDEQYF. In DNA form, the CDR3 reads TGTGCCAGCAGCCCCGGGACAGGGGGCGACGAGCAGTACTTC.

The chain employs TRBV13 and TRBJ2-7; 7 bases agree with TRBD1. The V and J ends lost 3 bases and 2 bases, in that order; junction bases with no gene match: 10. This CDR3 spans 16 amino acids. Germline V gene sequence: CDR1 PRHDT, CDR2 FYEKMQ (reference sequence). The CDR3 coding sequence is TGTGCCAGCAGCTTCGGGCGACAACAGGGGCCCTACGAGCAGTACTTC. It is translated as CASSFGRQQGPYEQYF. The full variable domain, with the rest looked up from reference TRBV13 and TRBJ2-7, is AAGVIQSPRHLIKEKRETATLKCYPIPRHDTVYWYQQGPGQDPQFLISFYEKMQSDKGSIPDRFSAQQFSDYHSELNMSSLELGDSALYFCASSFGRQQGPYEQYFGPGTRLTVT.